This T cell receptor (beta chain) was captured by sequencing in a study of T cell clonality in common variable immunodeficiency. Study observations and caveats: Fewer deletions and N-nucleotide insertions were reportedly seen in common variable immunodeficiency TCR beta sequences. CVID patient heterogeneity limited repertoire-clinical complication correlations.

CVID and control samples used equivalent genomic DNA input. Sequencing used immunoSEQ multiplex PCR; TCRdb keeps in-frame clones, though not all of them. The sample yields approximately 34,000 clones, without any singletons. Donors gave about 5 to 9 ml heparinized peripheral whole blood. This CDR3 has 14 residues. Germline V gene data show CDR1 as SNHLY and CDR2 as FYNNEI. The table lists this clone with a few counts. Its antigen is currently unknown. Read data end 3 residues before the CDR3 end; the end is taken from the germline J gene. The source material was peripheral blood mononuclear cells. The J gene is TRBJ1-2, the V gene TRBV2, with D unresolved. This receptor was taken from a person between 18 and 75 years old in good health. CDR3 in amino acids: CASSVTASFGGYTF. CDR3 bases read: TGTGCCAGCAGTGTAACGGCCTCCTTCGGGGGC.